These 26 T cell receptor beta chains came from one sample sequenced in a study of T cell responses to AZD1222 COVID-19 vaccine. Only in-frame clones appear in the TCRdb table, and some are missing; sequencing was by immunoSEQ multiplex PCR. The data contain fewer than 130,000 clones, about 85% of them singletons. Material: peripheral blood, obtained on day 0 of AZD1222 vaccination. The receptors were sampled from an adult in good health.

The chain has TRBV7-8 and TRBJ2-3; D remains ambiguous. V was clipped by 6 bases and J by 2 bases, with 12 bases between them. Germline lookup yields CDR1 SGHVS and CDR2 FQNEAQ. This CDR3 contains 14 residues. The CDR3 coding sequence is TGTGCCAGCAGTAGGGCGGCCTTCACAGATACGCAGTATTTT. Its protein is CASSRAAFTDTQYF. Variable domain in full (rest from reference TRBV7-8 and TRBJ2-3): GAGVSQSPRYKVAKRGQDVALRCDPISGHVSLFWYQQALGQGPEFLTYFQNEAQLDKSGLPSDRFFAERPEGSVSTLKIQRTQQEDSAVYLCASSRAAFTDTQYFGPGTRLTVL.

This sequence joins TRBV7-2 and TRBJ2-2; no clear D gene. The CDR3 is 12 residues long. Between the trimmed V and J ends, which lost 7 bases and 4 bases, there was a span of 7 bases. CDR1 and CDR2 from the germline V gene are SGHTA and FQGNSA. The DNA of the CDR3 is TGTGCCAGCAAGTGGGGCACCGGGGAGCTGTTTTTT. This encodes CASKWGTGELFF.

This chain joins TRBV7-3 and TRBJ2-3; TRBD1 matches at 9 bases. Unmatched junction bases numbered 8, after V lost 1 base and J lost 6 bases. The CDR3 totals 16 residues. The germline CDR1 and CDR2 sequences are SGHTA and FQGTGA. In nucleotides, the CDR3 is TGTGCCAGCAGCTTAAGCGCGACAGGGGGGACGGATACGCAGTATTTT. Translation: CASSLSATGGTDTQYF.

This clone was counted only a few times. The gene calls are TRBV6-5 and TRBJ2-7; D might be TRBD1 (5 bases). Between the trimmed V and J ends, which lost 2 bases and 0 bases, there was a span of 11 bases. The CDR3 covers 15 residues. Germline CDR1 MNHEY, CDR2 SVGAGI. Written as DNA, the CDR3 is TGTGCCAGCAGTTACGGGGCTGGCCTCTCCTACGAGCAGTACTTC. It specifies CASSYGAGLSYEQYF.

The genes are TRBV6-5 and TRBJ1-5, with 7 bases identical to TRBD1. The DNA end favors TRBJ2-3, so the J call may be wrong. The CDR3 is 12 amino acids. Per germline, CDR1 MNHEY and CDR2 SVGAGI. The CDR3 region is CASSTQGQPQYF. Written as DNA, the CDR3 is TGTGCCAGCAGCACCCAGGGACAGCCCCAGTATTTT.

This clone was seen more than once but under ten times. The J gene is TRBJ2-3, the V gene TRBV18; D might be TRBD1 (7 bases). The CDR3 sequence is 17 residues long. Germline V lookup: CDR1 KGHSH, CDR2 LQKENI. V lost 3 bases and J 4 bases, leaving 20 bases between the germline ends. CDR3 bases: TGTGCCAGCTCACCCCGACAGGGAGGAGGGTACGCAGATACGCAGTATTTT. Protein: CASSPRQGGGYADTQYF.

V gene TRBV7-9 combines with J gene TRBJ2-7; 10 nucleotides align to TRBD1. The CDR3 totals 14 residues. From germline, CDR1 is SEHNR and CDR2 FQNEAQ (reference sequence). J was trimmed by 6 bases and V by 3 bases; bases with no gene match: 5. CDR3 protein: CASSFGGQGTEQYF. DNA for the CDR3: TGTGCCAGCAGCTTCGGGGGACAGGGGACCGAGCAGTACTTC.

This chain links TRBV7-8 with TRBJ1-4, with D tentatively TRBD1 (5 bases). Germline CDR1 is SGHVS and CDR2 is FQNEAQ. This CDR3 has 13 residues. V was pared by 5 bases and J by 6 bases, with 10 bases between. The CDR3 coding sequence is TGTGCCAGCAGCCATTGGGGGGATGAAAAACTGTTTTTT. It yields the protein CASSHWGDEKLFF.

This rearrangement joins TRBV2 to TRBJ1-6; D gene unclear. V lost 7 bases and J 12 bases, leaving 13 bases between the germline ends. Germline-derived CDR1 and CDR2 are SNHLY and FYNNEI. The CDR3 loop spans 12 amino acids. CDR3 in DNA: TGTGCCAGCACCGAGGATTTTGGACCCCTCCACTTT. It is translated as CASTEDFGPLHF. The variable domain in full, with the rest retrieved from reference TRBV2 and TRBJ1-6, is EPEVTQTPSHQVTQMGQEVILRCVPISNHLYFYWYRQILGQKVEFLVSFYNNEISEKSEIFDDQFSVERPDGSNFTLKIRSTKLEDSAMYFCASTEDFGPLHFGNGTRLTVT.

CDR3: CATSDLGKRGETQYF. Written as DNA, the CDR3 is TGTGCCACCAGTGATTTGGGAAAAAGGGGTGAGACCCAGTACTTC. The chain combines TRBV24-1 with TRBJ2-5; D might be TRBD1 (5 bases). Germline V gives CDR1 KGHDR, CDR2 SFDVKD. The CDR3 has 15 residues. V shed 0 bases and J shed 5 bases, with 12 bases lying between them.

This sequence joins TRBV7-3 and TRBJ2-7, with 10 positions matching TRBD1. CDR1 is SGHTA and CDR2 is FQGTGA in the germline V gene. Losses at the gene ends were 0 bases for V and 2 bases for J; bases not matched to a gene: 1. The CDR3 is made up of 15 amino acids. The CDR3 nucleotides are TGTGCCAGCAGCTTAACGGGACAGGGGACCTACGAGCAGTACTTC. Translating it yields CASSLTGQGTYEQYF.

The rearrangement uses TRBV5-1 and TRBJ1-3; D unclear. Per germline, CDR1 SGHRS and CDR2 YFSETQ. Trimming pared 3 bases from V and 2 bases from J, leaving 9 bases between. There are 14 residues in the CDR3. CDR3 nucleotide sequence: TGCGCCAGCAGCTCCTTGGACGCTGGAAACACCATATATTTT. It specifies CASSSLDAGNTIYF.

CDR3 in DNA: TGTGCCAGCAGCTTCAACGCAGGGCTCTTGAACACTGAAGCTTTCTTT. Amino acids: CASSFNAGLLNTEAFF. The chain joins TRBV5-6 to TRBJ1-1, with D perhaps matching TRBD1 (5 bases). Germline-derived CDR1 and CDR2 are SGHDT and YYEEEE. The CDR3 is made up of 16 amino acids. The V end was cut by 2 bases, the J end by 0 bases, with 14 bases between.

The chain links TRBV4-1 to TRBJ2-3, with a possible D match to TRBD2 (5 bases). Between the trimmed V and J ends, which lost 0 bases and 0 bases, there was a span of 7 bases. The CDR3 covers 15 residues. The germline V gene has CDR1 MGHRA and CDR2 YSYEKL. The CDR3 spells CASSQDSASTDTQYF. CDR3 coding DNA: TGCGCCAGCAGCCAAGATAGCGCCAGCACAGATACGCAGTATTTT.

This rearrangement joins TRBV19 to TRBJ1-3; a weak D match, TRBD1 (5 bases). Per the germline V gene, CDR1 is LNHDA and CDR2 is SQIVND (reference sequence). This CDR3 has 13 residues. V dropped 5 bases and J dropped 4 bases, with 9 bases sitting between them. The CDR3 reads CASSEGSGNTIYF. CDR3 in DNA: TGTGCCAGTAGTGAGGGGTCCGGAAACACCATATATTTT.

The chain recombines TRBV5-1 with TRBJ2-7; D is perhaps TRBD1 or TRBD2 (5 bases each). Germline lookup yields CDR1 SGHRS and CDR2 YFSETQ. V lost 2 bases, J lost 5 bases, and 14 bases lay in between. The CDR3 sequence is 14 residues long. The CDR3 coding sequence is TGCGCCAGCAGCTTATCCAGGGTAGCGAACGAGCAGTACTTC. Its translation: CASSLSRVANEQYF.

The V gene is TRBV4-3, the J gene TRBJ2-1; TRBD2 matches 13 bases. The ends lost 4 bases at V and 6 bases at J; junction bases unmatched: 6. Per germline, CDR1 LGHNA and CDR2 YSLEER. The CDR3 consists of 16 residues. CDR3 protein: CASSRVTSGGANEQFF. The CDR3 region has the DNA TGCGCCAGCAGCCGAGTCACTAGCGGGGGGGCCAATGAGCAGTTCTTC.

The chain's CDR3 is CASSSRGALNTEAFF. The DNA of the CDR3 is TGTGCCAGCAGTTCGAGGGGCGCCCTGAACACTGAAGCTTTCTTT. V usage is TRBV28 and J usage is TRBJ1-1; D is perhaps TRBD1 (5 bases). The CDR3 spans 15 residues. Germline V lookup: CDR1 MDHEN, CDR2 SYDVKM. V was clipped by 4 bases and J by 0 bases, with 12 bases between them.

The V gene is TRBV27, the J gene TRBJ2-1; TRBD2 aligns across 8 bases. CDR3 length equals 16 residues. The J segment lost 8 bases and the V segment lost 5 bases, leaving 14 bases of the junction unmatched. Looked up from germline, CDR1 is MNHEY and CDR2 is SMNVEV (reference sequence). The CDR3 here is CASSPSTSALRYEQFF. CDR3 nucleotide sequence: TGTGCCAGCAGTCCCTCGACTAGCGCCCTTCGGTATGAGCAGTTCTTC.

The chain links TRBV30 to TRBJ2-2; 11 nucleotides agree with TRBD2. After removal of 6 bases from V and 7 bases from J, the junction contained 10 bases not matched to a gene. Per the germline V gene, CDR1 is GTSNPN and CDR2 is SVGIG (reference sequence). The CDR3 extends over 15 amino acids. The CDR3 region has the DNA TGTGCCTGTACTTTGACTAGCGGGACGGTCGGGGAGCTGTTTTTT. Encoded protein: CACTLTSGTVGELFF. The full variable domain, rest sourced from reference TRBV30 and TRBJ2-2, is SQTIHQWPATLVQPVGSPLSLECTVEGTSNPNLYWYRQAAGRGLQLLFYSVGIGQISSEVPQNLSASRPQDRQFILSSKKLLLSDSGFYLCACTLTSGTVGELFFGEGSRLTVL.

This chain links TRBV2 with TRBJ1-6; the D is unclear. The CDR3 is made up of 14 amino acids. Germline CDR1 reads SNHLY; CDR2 reads FYNNEI. Trimming cost V 4 bases and J 1 base, with 5 bases left between them. This chain's CDR3 is CASSAGSYNSPLHF. In DNA, the CDR3 is TGTGCCAGCAGTGCGGGTTCCTATAATTCACCCCTCCACTTT.

The chain recombines TRBV29-1 with TRBJ2-1; D not certain. This CDR3 comprises 13 residues. CDR1 is SQVTM and CDR2 is ANQGSEA in the germline V gene. Trimming cost V 4 bases and J 6 bases, with 13 bases left between them. The CDR3 region is CSVAAPVGNEQFF. The CDR3 bases are TGCAGCGTTGCGGCCCCTGTCGGCAATGAGCAGTTCTTC.

The chain combines TRBV6-5 with TRBJ2-7; D call uncertain. This CDR3 is 13 amino acids long. Germline values: CDR1 MNHEY, CDR2 SVGAGI. V gave up 5 bases and J gave up 3 bases, with 11 bases separating them. The CDR3 reads CASSIPPNYEQYF. The DNA of the CDR3 is TGTGCCAGCAGTATACCCCCAAACTACGAGCAGTACTTC.

J is TRBJ2-2 and V is TRBV5-4; D might be TRBD1 (6 bases). This CDR3 has 15 amino acids. Germline V gene data show CDR1 as SGHNT and CDR2 as YYREEE (reference sequence). The V end was cut by 5 bases, the J end by 2 bases, with 13 bases between. This CDR3 reads CASSNRDINTGELFF. The CDR3, as DNA: TGTGCCAGCAGTAACCGGGACATAAACACCGGGGAGCTGTTTTTT.

For this clone: This CDR3 is also generated by other DNA sequences in the sample. The CDR3 bases are TGTGCCAGCAGTTCGGGACAGGGCGGTCAGCCCCAGCATTTT. Translation: CASSSGQGGQPQHF. V is TRBV28 and J is TRBJ1-5, with 9 bases aligning to TRBD1. Trimming at V came to 4 bases and at J to 6 bases, leaving 4 bases not matched to a gene. In germline, CDR1 is MDHEN, CDR2 SYDVKM. The CDR3 loop spans 14 amino acids.

The chain uses TRBV15 and TRBJ2-7, with 14 bases lining up with TRBD2. Germline V gives CDR1 LNHNV, CDR2 YYDKDF (reference sequence). The ends lost 2 bases at V and 4 bases at J; junction bases unmatched: 4. The CDR3 is 16 amino acids. DNA for the CDR3: TGTGCCACCAGCAGATTAGGGACTAGCGGGAGTTACGAGCAGTACTTC. It specifies CATSRLGTSGSYEQYF.